One and the same sample provided the 28 T cell receptor beta chains below, sequenced in a study of cytomegalovirus exposure and HLA in healthy donors. PCR employed 60 Vbeta and 13 Jbeta primers. Using immunoSEQ multiplex PCR, the repertoire was profiled, and TCRdb retains in-frame clones only, with some absent. The sample lists about 160,000 clones, 80% seen once, with about 4.7% in the top ten. The sequenced sample was PBMCs. The receptors originated from a man between 25 and 39 years old in good health and CMV-seronegative.

This chain joins TRBV5-1 and TRBJ1-5, with 10 bases matching TRBD1. Unmatched junction bases numbered 1, after V lost 0 bases and J lost 7 bases. The length of the CDR3 is 14 residues. Germline V lookup: CDR1 SGHRS, CDR2 YFSETQ. The CDR3 nucleotides read TGCGCCAGCAGCTTGGGACAGGGGGCCCAGCCCCAGCATTTT. Translation: CASSLGQGAQPQHF.

V gene TRBV6-1 combines with J gene TRBJ2-1, with a possible D match to TRBD1 (6 bases). Germline CDR1 MNHNS, CDR2 SASEGT. With 6 bases removed from V and 0 bases from J, the gap between germline ends came to 12 bases. The CDR3 sequence is 15 residues long. The CDR3 DNA sequence: TGTGCCAGCAGACAGGGTGTGAGCTCCTACAATGAGCAGTTCTTC. The encoded protein is CASRQGVSSYNEQFF.

V is TRBV7-9 and J is TRBJ2-3; weak D call: TRBD2 (7 bases). V lost 5 bases to trimming and J lost 1 base, with 10 bases between them. This CDR3 region has 14 residues. Germline CDR1 and CDR2: SEHNR and FQNEAQ (reference sequence). CDR3 sequence: CASSAGARTDTQYF. In nucleotides, the CDR3 is TGTGCCAGCAGCGCGGGGGCCCGCACAGATACGCAGTATTTT.

The rearrangement uses TRBV19 and TRBJ1-1, with D perhaps matching TRBD1 (6 bases). V was cut by 5 bases and J by 0 bases, with 13 bases left in between. The CDR3 has 15 residues. Germline CDR1 reads LNHDA; CDR2 reads SQIVND (reference sequence). The CDR3 coding sequence is TGTGCCAGTAGTCTGGACAGAACCGTGAACACTGAAGCTTTCTTT. Residues: CASSLDRTVNTEAFF.

This chain uses TRBV7-2 with TRBJ2-7; weak D call: TRBD1 (6 bases). Germline V gene sequence: CDR1 SGHTA, CDR2 FQGNSA. Trimming cost V 3 bases and J 9 bases, with 27 bases left between them. The CDR3 totals 17 residues. The CDR3 region is CASSFPNRDNRGSGQYF. The CDR3 DNA reads as TGTGCCAGCAGCTTTCCAAACCGGGACAATCGAGGCTCGGGGCAGTACTTC.

The chain combines TRBV7-2 with TRBJ1-2; D remains unclear. CDR3 length: 14 amino acids. Germline V gene lookup returns CDR1 SGHTA and CDR2 FQGNSA. V was pared by 5 bases and J by 1 base, with 11 bases between. CDR3 DNA: TGTGCCAGCAGCGAAGAACTGAGTAACTATGGCTACACCTTC. This encodes CASSEELSNYGYTF.

V usage is TRBV7-8 and J usage is TRBJ2-3; 9 bases map to TRBD2. The germline V gene has CDR1 SGHVS and CDR2 FQNEAQ. V shed 3 bases and J 3 bases; nucleotides not matched to a gene: 13. The CDR3 length is 18 residues. The CDR3: CASSFSLAGDEVTDTQYF. CDR3 nucleotides: TGTGCCAGCAGCTTCTCCTTAGCGGGGGATGAGGTAACAGATACGCAGTATTTT.

This chain links TRBV19 with TRBJ1-2; 7 positions match TRBD1. The V and J ends lost 6 bases and 8 bases, in that order; junction bases with no gene match: 15. The CDR3 contains 15 residues. Looked up from germline, CDR1 is LNHDA and CDR2 is SQIVND (reference sequence). As DNA, the CDR3 is TGTGCCAGTAGGAGGGACAGAGGTCAAAGGAGGGGCTACACCTTC. As protein: CASRRDRGQRRGYTF.

The V call is TRBV9, the J call TRBJ2-5, with 7 bases that match TRBD1. Near its end, the DNA agrees better with TRBJ2-7, so the J call may be wrong. There are 14 residues in the CDR3. Germline V gene sequence: CDR1 SGDLS, CDR2 YYNGEE. The CDR3 sequence: CASSPGGHSYEQYF. For the CDR3, the DNA is TGTGCCAGCAGCCCAGGGGGACATTCCTACGAGCAGTACTTC.

The V call is TRBV7-2, the J call TRBJ1-5; 10 bases are a match to TRBD1. V trimming: 1 base; J trimming: 15 bases; junction bases outside the gene matches: 6. Germline V gene data show CDR1 as SGHTA and CDR2 as FQGNSA. CDR3 length: 13 residues. The CDR3 here is CASSLGLGDRGHF. The DNA of the CDR3 is TGTGCCAGCAGCTTAGGACTCGGGGACAGGGGGCATTTT.

This clone was picked up a small number of times. The rearrangement links TRBV19 to TRBJ2-1; 8 nucleotides align to TRBD2. With V trimmed by 4 bases and J by 6 bases, 8 bases remained unmatched. CDR1 LNHDA and CDR2 SQIVND come from the germline V gene (reference sequence). The CDR3 totals 15 residues. CDR3 in amino acids: CASSKAGGSVNEQFF. Here the CDR3 DNA reads TGTGCCAGTAGTAAGGCGGGAGGATCGGTCAATGAGCAGTTCTTC.

This chain joins TRBV9 and TRBJ2-1, with TRBD1 identical over 9 bases. The CDR3 is 15 residues long. The germline V gene has CDR1 SGDLS and CDR2 YYNGEE. With V trimmed by 4 bases and J by 5 bases, 7 bases remained unmatched. The CDR3: CASSPWGQGNNEQFF. The CDR3 region has the DNA TGTGCCAGCAGCCCTTGGGGACAGGGAAACAATGAGCAGTTCTTC.

V and J are TRBV27 and TRBJ2-1, with a possible D match to TRBD2 (5 bases). The V end was cut by 3 bases, the J end by 0 bases, with 12 bases between. Germline values: CDR1 MNHEY, CDR2 SMNVEV (reference sequence). This CDR3 is built from 16 residues. As DNA, the CDR3 is TGTGCCAGCAGTTTGGAGGAGGCGAGCTCCTACAATGAGCAGTTCTTC. Translating gives CASSLEEASSYNEQFF.

The rearrangement uses TRBV28 and TRBJ1-5; D unresolved. Deletions cut 4 bases from V and 1 base from J, with 11 bases between. The germline gives CDR1 MDHEN, CDR2 SYDVKM. The CDR3 loop spans 15 amino acids. The CDR3: CASSSGSKSNQPQHF. In DNA, the CDR3 is TGTGCCAGCAGTTCGGGAAGCAAGAGCAATCAGCCCCAGCATTTT.

The sample holds one count of this clone. The chain couples TRBV7-3 to TRBJ2-3; a possible D gene is TRBD2 (7 bases). Trimming shortened V by 0 bases and J by 5 bases, and 12 bases separated the two germline ends. Germline assignment: CDR1 SGHTA and CDR2 FQGTGA. This CDR3 spans 15 amino acids. The CDR3 spells CASSLTLGGGDTQYF. DNA of the CDR3: TGTGCCAGCAGCTTAACTTTAGGGGGGGGAGATACGCAGTATTTT.

The chain employs TRBV10-3 and TRBJ2-7, with D possibly being TRBD1 (5 bases). Trimming shortened V by 7 bases and J by 0 bases, and 13 bases separated the two germline ends. This CDR3 region has 14 residues. Germline loops: CDR1 ENHRY, CDR2 SYGVKD. For the CDR3, the DNA is TGTGCCATCAAAGACAGTTTTCGCTCCTACGAGCAGTACTTC. As protein: CAIKDSFRSYEQYF.

This sequence joins TRBV15 and TRBJ2-1; no reliable D call. The CDR3 totals 15 residues. V dropped 0 bases and J dropped 5 bases, with 11 bases sitting between them. Per germline, CDR1 LNHNV and CDR2 YYDKDF (reference sequence). The CDR3 bases are TGTGCCACCAGCAGAGATGCTCGGGTAGACAATGAGCAGTTCTTC. Its translation is CATSRDARVDNEQFF.

CDR3 protein: CASSLVVAAGYTDTQYF. DNA for the CDR3: TGTGCCAGCAGCTTGGTGGTGGCAGCGGGGTACACAGATACGCAGTATTTT. The chain recombines TRBV5-6 with TRBJ2-3; 7 bases are shared with TRBD2. J lost 2 bases, V lost 0 bases, and 9 bases had no gene match. Germline assignment: CDR1 SGHDT and CDR2 YYEEEE. The length of the CDR3 is 17 residues.

The rearrangement uses TRBV6-1 and TRBJ1-1; no clear D. The CDR3 is 14 amino acids. The V and J ends lost 5 bases and 1 base respectively, with 11 bases between them. Germline V gene sequence: CDR1 MNHNS, CDR2 SASEGT. The DNA for the CDR3 is TGTGCCAGCAGTTTCGTTCAGAAGAACACTGAAGCTTTCTTT. Translating it yields CASSFVQKNTEAFF.

This chain joins TRBV5-4 and TRBJ1-6, with D possibly TRBD1 on 5 matching bases. The CDR3 loop spans 14 amino acids. Germline V CDR1 and CDR2: SGHNT, YYREEE (reference sequence). Between the trimmed V and J ends, which lost 0 bases and 6 bases, there was a span of 7 bases. Here the CDR3 reads CASSLGQLNSPLHF. The CDR3 DNA is TGTGCCAGCAGCTTGGGACAGCTTAATTCACCCCTCCACTTT.

The chain uses TRBV30 and TRBJ1-1, with 7 bases identical to TRBD1. After removal of 5 bases from V and 7 bases from J, the junction contained 13 bases not matched to a gene. Germline CDR1 is GTSNPN and CDR2 is SVGIG (reference sequence). The CDR3 is 14 amino acids. CDR3 sequence: CAWSRRGREGEAFF. Here the CDR3 DNA reads TGTGCCTGGTCGAGGAGGGGGCGCGAGGGTGAAGCTTTCTTT.

The chain uses TRBV18 and TRBJ1-4; D is uncertain. The V end was cut by 3 bases, the J end by 8 bases, with 10 bases between. This CDR3 has 13 residues. Germline V lookup: CDR1 KGHSH, CDR2 LQKENI. The CDR3 spells CASSPRGEEKLFF. The CDR3, as DNA: TGTGCCAGCTCACCCAGAGGCGAGGAAAAACTGTTTTTT.

The chain uses TRBV7-2 and TRBJ2-7; 9 bases fit TRBD2. The CDR3 runs to 12 residues. CDR1 SGHTA and CDR2 FQGNSA come from the germline V gene. V shed 8 bases and J 9 bases; nucleotides not matched to a gene: 8. The CDR3 loop is CASHSGGSPQYF. CDR3 nucleotides: TGTGCCAGCCATAGCGGGGGTTCGCCGCAGTACTTC.

This sequence joins TRBV9 and TRBJ1-1; D uncertain. Germline lookup yields CDR1 SGDLS and CDR2 YYNGEE. V lost 4 bases and J 1 base, leaving 17 bases between the germline ends. The CDR3 is 16 amino acids. CDR3 region: CASSHHLFEGNTEAFF. CDR3 DNA: TGTGCCAGCAGCCACCACTTGTTCGAGGGGAACACTGAAGCTTTCTTT.

The genes are TRBV29-1 and TRBJ2-7, with 7 bases aligning to TRBD1. This CDR3 contains 14 residues. Germline loops: CDR1 SQVTM, CDR2 ANQGSEA. Trimming removed 4 bases from V and 2 bases from J; junction bases left unmatched: 8. The CDR3 coding sequence is TGCAGCGTTGTGACAGGGATTCATACCTACGAGCAGTACTTC. Protein: CSVVTGIHTYEQYF.

The genes are TRBV5-1 and TRBJ2-1; D possibly corresponds to TRBD2 (5 bases). This CDR3 comprises 14 residues. Germline CDR1 is SGHRS and CDR2 is YFSETQ. V was cut by 5 bases and J by 7 bases, with 16 bases left in between. The CDR3 nucleotides read TGCGCCAGCAGAGGCGGCAGTAGCGAGAATGAGCAGTTCTTC. This translates into CASRGGSSENEQFF.

The chain employs TRBV13 and TRBJ2-5; no reliable D call. This CDR3 is 13 amino acids long. Trimming took 0 bases from V and 10 from J, leaving 12 bases between them. The germline CDR1 and CDR2 sequences are PRHDT and FYEKMQ (reference sequence). The CDR3 spells CASSLGTPSDQYF. The DNA for the CDR3 is TGTGCCAGCAGCTTAGGGACTCCCAGCGACCAGTACTTC.

This sequence joins TRBV2 and TRBJ2-7, with 9 positions matching TRBD1. V shed 10 bases, J shed 5 bases, and the junction held 15 bases outside the gene matches. Germline V gives CDR1 SNHLY, CDR2 FYNNEI. This CDR3 region has 15 residues. Written as DNA, the CDR3 is TGTGCCACGTTCTTTCGAGGACAGGGGTTCGACGAGCAGTACTTC. Translating it yields CATFFRGQGFDEQYF.